A single sample is the source of the 23 T cell receptor beta chains below, sequenced in a study of cytomegalovirus exposure and HLA in healthy donors (dated 2017 in TCRdb). Library generation was performed with the immunoSEQ multiplex PCR assay. A mixture of 60 forward primers for TCR Vbeta segments and 13 reverse primers for TCR Jbeta segments was used in the multiplex PCR. TCRdb's version of the immuneACCESS table is confined to in-frame rearrangements and falls short of the full clone set. An unresolved V gene accounts for under half of the shortfall where checked; the remainder is of unknown origin. This sample has 120,000 to 150,000 clones in its table, and 61% of those were observed once. About 1.8% of the sample is taken by the ten largest. Material: PBMCs. The source is a male donor in good health and CMV-seronegative.

In nucleotides, the CDR3 is TGTGCCAGCAGCTTAAACGGACTAGCGACAGATACGCAGTATTTT. It is translated as CASSLNGLATDTQYF. The V and J genes are TRBV7-2 and TRBJ2-3; 9 bases are a match to TRBD2. The CDR3 is 15 residues long. V was pared by 2 bases and J by 3 bases, with 3 bases of the junction left unmatched. The germline V gene encodes CDR1 SGHTA and CDR2 FQGNSA.

The chain links TRBV4-1 to TRBJ2-7; tentatively, D is TRBD1 (6 bases). Germline assignment: CDR1 MGHRA and CDR2 YSYEKL. The CDR3 has 15 amino acids. Trimming left V 4 bases short and J 6 bases short, with 19 bases between. This CDR3 reads CASSPSRTEGLEQYF. CDR3 bases: TGCGCCAGCAGCCCCTCAAGGACAGAGGGGCTCGAGCAGTACTTC.

The rearrangement uses TRBV28 and TRBJ1-4, with TRBD1 as a possible D gene (6 bases). Deletions cut 2 bases from V and 13 bases from J, with 11 bases between. CDR1 and CDR2 (germline): MDHEN, SYDVKM. The CDR3 extends over 12 amino acids. The CDR3 sequence: CASSLMTGGLFF. The CDR3, as DNA: TGTGCCAGCAGTTTAATGACAGGTGGACTGTTTTTT.

The chain links TRBV4-1 to TRBJ1-2; 8 bases are a match to TRBD1. Germline V gene data show CDR1 as MGHRA and CDR2 as YSYEKL. The junction had 4 bases not matched to a gene; V was cut back by 2 bases and J by 5 bases. This CDR3 is built from 14 residues. The CDR3 loop reads CASSQPGTGYGYTF. In DNA form, the CDR3 reads TGCGCCAGCAGCCAACCCGGGACAGGATATGGCTACACCTTC.

This clone has a handful of counts. The rearrangement links TRBV5-1 to TRBJ2-7; 7 nucleotides line up with TRBD1. The CDR3 consists of 15 residues. The germline V gene encodes CDR1 SGHRS and CDR2 YFSETQ. V lost 4 bases, J lost 2 bases, and 9 bases stayed unmatched. CDR3 DNA sequence: TGCGCCAGCAGCCTAAACAGGGGTGTGACCTACGAGCAGTACTTC. Protein: CASSLNRGVTYEQYF.

The gene calls are TRBV13 and TRBJ1-1, with TRBD1 identical over 11 bases. This CDR3 region has 17 residues. CDR1 and CDR2 from the germline V gene are PRHDT and FYEKMQ (reference sequence). The V segment lost 4 bases and the J segment 3 bases; nucleotides outside the gene matches: 10. This CDR3 is CASSSPIGTGGHTEAFF. The DNA of the CDR3 is TGTGCCAGCAGCTCCCCGATCGGGACAGGGGGTCACACTGAAGCTTTCTTT.

The J gene is TRBJ2-2, the V gene TRBV5-1; 8 bases align to TRBD2. There are 15 residues in the CDR3. Germline CDR1 is SGHRS and CDR2 is YFSETQ. V lost 5 bases and J lost 3; bases outside the gene matches: 6. The CDR3 spells CASRPGGPYTGELFF. CDR3 coding DNA: TGCGCCAGCAGGCCGGGGGGGCCTTACACCGGGGAGCTGTTTTTT.

J is TRBJ1-4 and V is TRBV7-6, with TRBD1 as a possible D gene (5 bases). The CDR3 runs 16 residues. In germline, CDR1 is SGHVS, CDR2 FNYEAQ. The V end lost 5 bases, the J end lost 3 bases, and 16 bases lay between the germline ends. The CDR3 reads CASSRQPGGANEKLFF. The CDR3 DNA is TGTGCCAGCAGCCGACAGCCCGGAGGGGCTAATGAAAAACTGTTTTTT.

This clone was picked up a small number of times. The CDR3: CASSLVRGPGEAFF. The DNA of the CDR3 is TGTGCCAGCAGCTTAGTCAGGGGTCCGGGAGAAGCTTTCTTT. The chain combines TRBV11-1 with TRBJ1-1; D possibly corresponds to TRBD1 (6 bases). The CDR3 consists of 14 residues. Germline V gives CDR1 SGHAT, CDR2 FQDESV (reference sequence). Trimming cost V 1 base and J 8 bases, with 14 bases left between them.

The chain recombines TRBV13 with TRBJ2-7; TRBD1 might be the D (6 bases). The germline V and J ends were trimmed by 0 bases and 6 bases, with 15 bases remaining between them. Germline V gene data show CDR1 as PRHDT and CDR2 as FYEKMQ (reference sequence). CDR3 size: 15 residues. CDR3 region: CASSLGAGVAGEQYF. The CDR3 DNA follows: TGTGCCAGCAGCTTAGGGGCAGGGGTCGCCGGCGAGCAGTACTTC.

This sequence joins TRBV12-5 and TRBJ1-2, with TRBD1 matching 9 bases. CDR3 size: 18 residues. With 6 bases clipped from V and 3 bases from J, the junction kept 17 bases outside the gene matches. Germline V gives CDR1 LGHNT, CDR2 FRNRAP. The CDR3 coding sequence is TGTGCTAGTGGCTATGGGGACAGGGTACCGTATATCGACTATGGCTACACCTTC. It encodes CASGYGDRVPYIDYGYTF.

The V and J genes are TRBV9 and TRBJ2-7, with unresolved D. Germline-derived CDR1 and CDR2 are SGDLS and YYNGEE. Trimming removed 4 bases from V and 2 bases from J, with 10 bases in between. The CDR3 totals 13 residues. DNA for the CDR3: TGTGCCAGCAGCCCTCCCTTAGCCTACGAGCAGTACTTC. It translates to CASSPPLAYEQYF.

By share, this clone ranks as medium-sized. The chain links TRBV6-6 to TRBJ1-1; D unclear. CDR1 is MNHNY, CDR2 SVGAGI, per germline (reference sequence). This CDR3 is built from 11 residues. V lost 8 bases, J lost 1 base, and 5 bases lay in between. The CDR3 loop is CASGQNTEAFF. The CDR3 DNA reads TGTGCCAGCGGGCAGAACACTGAAGCTTTCTTT.

The table lists this clone with a count of one. V gene TRBV10-3 combines with J gene TRBJ2-5, with 8 positions matching TRBD1. CDR3 length equals 15 residues. The V segment lost 3 bases and the J segment 3 bases; nucleotides outside the gene matches: 6. Per germline, CDR1 ENHRY and CDR2 SYGVKD. DNA for the CDR3: TGTGCCATCAGTGATCCTGGGACAGGTAAAGAGACCCAGTACTTC. It specifies CAISDPGTGKETQYF.

This clone showed up many times. This chain uses TRBV7-9 with TRBJ1-1; D not resolved. CDR1 SEHNR and CDR2 FQNEAQ come from the germline V gene (reference sequence). V lost 4 bases to trimming and J lost 0 bases, with 9 bases between them. The CDR3 is 14 residues long. The CDR3 nucleotides read TGTGCCAGCAGCTCTCAAACGGTGAACACTGAAGCTTTCTTT. Translated: CASSSQTVNTEAFF.

CDR3 loop: CASSQARTGVDTEAFF. In DNA form, the CDR3 reads TGTGCCAGCAGCCAAGCTCGAACCGGGGTGGACACTGAAGCTTTCTTT. The chain couples TRBV4-2 to TRBJ1-1, with D uncertain. CDR1 is LGHNA and CDR2 is YNFKEQ in the germline V gene. The CDR3 contains 16 residues. Trimming left V 1 base short and J 3 bases short, with 15 bases between.

The chain recombines TRBV15 with TRBJ1-3; 7 nucleotides line up with TRBD1. Germline CDR1 reads LNHNV; CDR2 reads YYDKDF (reference sequence). The CDR3 spans 15 residues. Trimming took 4 bases from V and 0 from J; bases not matched to a gene: 3. In nucleotides, the CDR3 is TGTGCCACCAGCACGGGACAGTTCTCTGGAAACACCATATATTTT. Its translation: CATSTGQFSGNTIYF. Full variable domain (rest looked up from reference TRBV15 and TRBJ1-3): DAMVIQNPRYQVTQFGKPVTLSCSQTLNHNVMYWYQQKSSQAPKLLFHYYDKDFNNEADTPDNFQSRRPNTSFCFLDIRSPGLGDTAMYLCATSTGQFSGNTIYFGEGSWLTVV.

J is TRBJ2-5 and V is TRBV5-4; TRBD2 matches 9 bases. Germline V CDR1 and CDR2: SGHNT, YYREEE (reference sequence). After removal of 5 bases from V and 4 bases from J, the junction contained 9 bases not matched to a gene. The CDR3 has 15 amino acids. The CDR3 DNA is TGTGCCAGCAGAATGCGGGGGGGCCTACGAGAGACCCAGTACTTC. It encodes CASRMRGGLRETQYF.

The J gene is TRBJ2-2, the V gene TRBV11-2; no clear D. Germline-derived CDR1 and CDR2 are SGHAT and FQNNGV. Trimming removed 1 base at V and 4 bases at J, with 7 bases between. There are 14 residues in the CDR3. CDR3 DNA sequence: TGTGCCAGCAGCTTAGGCCGGGTCACCGGGGAGCTGTTTTTT. Its protein product is CASSLGRVTGELFF.

The chain combines TRBV19 with TRBJ1-5; 7 bases line up with TRBD1. The germline CDR1 and CDR2 sequences are LNHDA and SQIVND (reference sequence). V lost 3 bases to trimming and J lost 3 bases; unmatched junction nucleotides: 8. This CDR3 spans 16 amino acids. CDR3 region: CASSMRDREYNQPQHF. For the CDR3, the DNA is TGTGCCAGTAGTATGAGAGACAGGGAATACAATCAGCCCCAGCATTTT.

The chain has TRBV6-4 and TRBJ1-6; D unclear. Germline V gene lookup returns CDR1 MRHNA and CDR2 SNTAGT. This CDR3 region has 13 residues. The V gene lost 3 bases and the J gene lost 7 bases, with 7 bases spanning the gap. The CDR3 is CASSEVENSPLHF. The CDR3 DNA sequence: TGTGCCAGCAGTGAAGTAGAGAATTCACCCCTCCACTTT.

This chain links TRBV2 with TRBJ2-7, with D maybe TRBD1 (7 bases). Trimming stripped 4 bases from V and 2 bases from J, with 12 bases between. CDR3 length equals 14 residues. The germline V gene encodes CDR1 SNHLY and CDR2 FYNNEI. The CDR3 nucleotides are TGTGCCAGCAGTGGGCAGGGGGGTGCCTACGAGCAGTACTTC. It yields the protein CASSGQGGAYEQYF. The entire variable domain, with the rest obtained from reference TRBV2 and TRBJ2-7, is as follows: EPEVTQTPSHQVTQMGQEVILRCVPISNHLYFYWYRQILGQKVEFLVSFYNNEISEKSEIFDDQFSVERPDGSNFTLKIRSTKLEDSAMYFCASSGQGGAYEQYFGPGTRLTVT.

A word on this clone: Its ends do not fully match the called genes, so a read error is possible. This chain uses TRBV5-6 with TRBJ2-7; TRBD1 is a possible D gene (5 bases). The CDR3 has 13 amino acids. Germline V lookup: CDR1 SGHDT, CDR2 YYEEEE. The CDR3 is CASCFRDTYEQYF. In DNA, the CDR3 is TGTGCCAGCTGCTTCAGGGATACCTACGAGCAGTACTTC.